This T cell receptor beta chain was sequenced during a study of CD8+ T cells in alopecia areata. cDNA prepared by RNA extraction and subsequent reverse transcription served as the template for sequencing. Here immunoSEQ multiplex PCR was the method, and the copy in TCRdb shows in-frame clones only, minus some. This sample has some 160,000 clones, with about two thirds found just once. Study-level findings and limits: The study found higher clonality in lesional than normal scalp, especially in alopecia totalis/universalis. Among patients, TCR sharing was less clear than in mice, a difference possibly due in part to HLA diversity in the patient population.

This clone has only one observation. Its antigen is as yet unknown. Germline CDR1 is MGHRA and CDR2 is YSYEKL. J lost 2 bases, V lost 4 bases, and 12 bases had no gene match. The CDR3 totals 17 residues. The sequence derives from a human donor in good health. Sequencing was performed on CD8+ T cells sorted from blood. This chain joins TRBV4-1 and TRBJ2-7; TRBD2 aligns across 9 bases. This CDR3 is CASSPMGSGSSTYEQYF. In DNA, the CDR3 is TGCGCCAGCAGCCCCATGGGTAGCGGGAGTTCTACCTACGAGCAGTACTTC.